This TCR beta chain was recorded in a study of vaccination effects on CD4 cells after COVID-19. From germline, CDR1 is KGHSH and CDR2 LQKENI. The germline V and J ends were trimmed by 6 bases and 3 bases, with 9 bases remaining between them. The CDR3 sequence is 13 residues long. Overall study results and limits: Researchers report that only 1 of 255 vaccine-induced clones in healthy vaccinees cross-reacted with common cold coronaviruses.

This clone turned up a few times. Its antigen is unidentified. TCRdb's table, derived via immunoSEQ multiplex PCR, lists solely in-frame clones and lacks some. The sample consists of roughly 70,000 clones, about 80% of them appearing once. Expansion of antigen-specific CD4+ T cells with viral peptide pools was carried out by the ViraFEST assay before sequencing. CD4+ T cell isolation took place after less than 13 days of culture. Two doses of either BNT162b2 or mRNA-1273 were given to each participant. The sample was CD4+ T cells from PBMCs cultured with HCoV-OC43 spike peptides, taken after COVID-19 vaccination. As to subset: HCoV-OC43 spike overlapping peptide pool stimulation. The receptor's source is a human donor who received a COVID-19 vaccine. V gene TRBV18 combines with J gene TRBJ1-5, with a possible D match to TRBD1 (5 bases). Written as DNA, the CDR3 is TGTGCCAGCTCCTCAGGGCCCAATCAGCCCCAGCATTTT. This encodes CASSSGPNQPQHF.